Listed below are T cell receptor beta chains from one sample, sequenced in a study of cytotoxic CD8 clonotypes in ibrutinib-treated CLL. Profiling relied on immunoSEQ multiplex PCR, and the TCRdb table lists in-frame clones only, not all of them. The sample lists some 300,000 clones, about 80% occurring once. This specimen consisted of PBMCs, obtained before ibrutinib treatment. The receptors were sampled from a human donor with chronic lymphocytic leukemia. Both conserved end residues are part of each CDR3. Each record gives: J gene, D gene, V gene, clone size, CDR3 protein, CDR3 DNA. D genes are given only for firm matches. Expanded clones get a size class; other rows say once, few or many, or leave the size out.

TRBJ2-7	TRBD1	TRBV19	-	CASSPGGYEQYF	TGTGCCAGTAGTCCAGGGGGCTACGAGCAGTACTTC
TRBJ2-7	-	TRBV7-9	-	CASSLLTPRDDYEQYF	TGTGCCAGCAGCCTATTAACCCCACGGGACGACTACGAGCAGTACTTC
TRBJ2-1	-	TRBV7-6	-	CASSLAQGIHEQFF	TGTGCCAGCAGCTTAGCGCAGGGGATCCATGAGCAGTTCTTC
TRBJ2-7	TRBD1	TRBV6-5	once	CASRTWTGGSYEQYF	TGTGCCAGCAGGACTTGGACAGGGGGTTCCTACGAGCAGTACTTC
TRBJ2-7	-	TRBV25-1	-	CASKTNPYEQYF	TGTGCCAGCAAAACTAACCCCTACGAGCAGTACTTC
TRBJ2-1	-	TRBV7-2	-	CASSRGQWDRNEQFF	TGTGCCAGCAGTCGGGGGCAGTGGGACCGCAATGAGCAGTTCTTC
TRBJ2-2	-	TRBV30	-	CAWSVRPTGELFF	TGTGCCTGGAGTGTACGTCCCACCGGGGAGCTGTTTTTT
TRBJ2-7	TRBD2	TRBV5-6	few	CASSLILAGVSYEQYF	TGTGCCAGCAGCTTGATACTAGCGGGGGTGTCCTACGAGCAGTACTTC
TRBJ2-7	-	TRBV4-2	-	CASSRGLVYEQYF	TGTGCCAGCAGCCGAGGACTTGTCTACGAGCAGTACTTC
TRBJ1-5	-	TRBV7-8	-	CASSFGGVRGHQPQHF	TGTGCCAGCAGCTTTGGCGGGGTACGGGGGCATCAGCCCCAGCATTTT
TRBJ2-1	TRBD2	TRBV7-9	-	CASSSLAGEFGEQFF	TGTGCCAGCAGCTCTCTAGCGGGAGAGTTCGGTGAGCAGTTCTTC
TRBJ2-2	-	TRBV5-1	-	CASSFSGTTTGELFF	TGCGCCAGCAGCTTTAGTGGGACAACCACCGGGGAGCTGTTTTTT
TRBJ1-5	TRBD1	TRBV6-1	-	CASSGPGQGSWQPQHF	TGTGCCAGCAGTGGGCCGGGACAGGGTTCTTGGCAGCCCCAGCATTTT
TRBJ2-7	TRBD2	TRBV7-6	-	CASSLGLAEDQSSYEQYF	TGTGCCAGCAGCTTAGGACTAGCGGAAGACCAAAGCTCCTACGAGCAGTACTTC
TRBJ2-3	-	TRBV6-6	-	CASSLFSGTDTQYF	TGTGCCAGCAGTCTTTTTTCAGGGACAGATACGCAGTATTTT
TRBJ1-3	TRBD1	TRBV7-2	once	CASSSDRVGGNTIYF	TGTGCCAGCAGCTCCGACAGGGTTGGAGGAAACACCATATATTTT
TRBJ2-7	-	TRBV4-2	-	CASSQDPWGEQYF	TGTGCCAGCAGCCAAGATCCGTGGGGCGAGCAGTACTTC
TRBJ1-2	-	TRBV7-2	-	CASSQTRGNYGYTF	TGTGCCAGCAGCCAAACCAGGGGTAACTATGGCTACACCTTC
TRBJ2-5	-	TRBV10-3	-	CAISDGPLGTQYF	TGTGCCATCAGTGACGGCCCTCTGGGGACCCAGTACTTC
TRBJ1-5	-	TRBV4-2	-	CASSQDSQGYQPQHF	TGTGCCAGCAGCCAAGATTCACAGGGCTATCAGCCCCAGCATTTT
TRBJ1-5	-	TRBV15	few	CATSPGGNQPQHF	TGTGCCACCAGCCCCGGGGGGAATCAGCCCCAGCATTTT
TRBJ2-1	TRBD2	TRBV5-6	-	CASSLLAGGYNEQFF	TGTGCCAGCAGCTTATTAGCGGGAGGTTACAATGAGCAGTTCTTC
TRBJ2-1	TRBD2	TRBV7-9	-	CASSKTSGRSTANEQFF	TGTGCCAGCAGCAAAACTAGCGGGAGGTCCACGGCCAATGAGCAGTTCTTC
TRBJ1-2	TRBD1	TRBV9	-	CASSPRQGTGLNGYTF	TGTGCCAGCAGCCCACGACAGGGGACGGGGTTAAATGGCTACACCTTC